What follows describes a single TCR beta chain. This specimen comes from a study of blood T cell repertoires in COVID-19. The assay was immunoSEQ multiplex PCR, and TCRdb's table has in-frame clones only and misses some. The table records some 150,000 clones, about 86% of them present only once. V lost 2 bases to trimming and J lost 3 bases, with 11 bases between them. The CDR3 contains 14 residues. Germline values: CDR1 SNHLY, CDR2 FYNNEI. The sample was peripheral blood. The V gene is TRBV2, the J gene TRBJ2-7, with TRBD1 as a possible D gene (5 bases). This receptor was obtained from a woman between 55 and 75 years old with acute or convalescent COVID-19. Here the CDR3 reads CASSERQGYYEQYF. The DNA of the CDR3 is TGTGCCAGCAGTGAAAGGCAGGGTTACTACGAGCAGTACTTC.